This TCR beta chain was found in a study of blood T cell repertoires in COVID-19 (dated by TCRdb to 2019 to 2021). Turning to the overall study: Collaborator samples came from the United States, Italy and Spain and covered acute and convalescent phases of COVID-19. Deeply sampled blood TCRbeta repertoires from subjects exposed to, actively infected with, or recovered from COVID-19 were included in the dataset. The material from the prospective study consisted of cDNA or gDNA derived from T cells, B-cell-depleted T cells, or PBMCs. Where available, HLA class I and class II types were obtained from metadata supplied by the sample provider rather than from assay-based typing. Samples came from the ongoing ImmuneRACE study (first 160 participants) plus 1,254 subjects from 6 global collaborators. Nearly every sample came with metadata listing a de-identified subject ID, COVID-19 status, age in years and sex. The repertoires were made available in a free public database intended to serve as a resource for research on the immune response to SARS-CoV-2. Study-level results and caveats: How much clinical and demographic metadata was included differed by source and by participant, and the metadata was provided uncurated.

The immunoSEQ Assay, a bias-controlled multiplex PCR, was used to amplify TCRbeta CDR3 regions from genomic DNA. In the paper's pipeline: The number of nucleated cells in each sample was estimated by amplification of reference gene primers within the assay. To quantify the absolute abundance of each unique TCRbeta CDR3 rearrangement, sequence reads were collapsed and filtered. For each sample, productive Simpson clonality was calculated as the square root of Simpson's diversity index over productive rearrangements. In its TCRdb copy, this immuneACCESS table keeps in-frame sequences only and misses some clones. Where compared with another copy, unresolved V genes explain less than half of these, and the others have no known cause. That table furnishes V, J and clone size, whereas the DNA furnished D and trimming. The sample data list 150,000 to 200,000 clones, and around nine tenths of these were observed just once. Together, the top ten hold 2.5% to 3.5% of the sample.

Collaborating institutions collected whole blood in K2EDTA tubes following their own protocols. For TCRbeta analysis, collaborator samples were shipped as frozen whole blood, as isolated PBMCs, or as DNA extracted from either sample type. As to this clone: Its antigen remains unidentified. No base quality information exists; no much larger clone differs at one position. This specimen includes other DNA sequences encoding the same CDR3.

The sample taken for sequencing was peripheral blood. The clonotype originates from a middle-aged man with active or convalescent COVID-19.

Read as DNA, the sequence is TGTGCCAGCAGTTCCAGGGGAGTGAACACTGAAGCTTTCTTT. Translated, it gives CASSSRGVNTEAFF. The rearranged chain carries TRBV6-5 and TRBJ1-1; possibly the D gene is TRBD1, per 6 matching bases. V and J are truncated by 4 bases and 0 bases respectively, leaving an intervening sequence of 9 bases. The CDR3 starts with the cysteine, ends with the phenylalanine, and has 14 residues. The kept DNA is CDR3 alone, 42 bases in frame from the first base. The germline V gene yields MNHEY for CDR1 and SVGAGI for CDR2.